These 17 T cell receptor beta chains were all obtained from the same sample, sequenced in a study of blood T cell repertoires in COVID-19 (dated by TCRdb to between 2020 and 2021). Library preparation used the immunoSEQ multiplex PCR assay. Sourced from immuneACCESS, this table was stored by TCRdb with only in-frame sequences that have V and J called. A share of the clones is absent; for the studies checked, an unresolved V gene accounts for under half, and the remainder has no known explanation. The sample records around 80,000 clones, about 91% of which are singletons. The top ten hold more than 4.5% of the sample. Sequenced input: peripheral blood. These TCRs come from a woman aged 80 or older with acute or convalescent COVID-19.

The chain carries TRBV19 and TRBJ2-1, with 8 bases lining up with TRBD2. This CDR3 contains 16 residues. CDR1 LNHDA and CDR2 SQIVND come from the germline V gene (reference sequence). The V and J ends lost 5 bases and 7 bases, in that order; junction bases with no gene match: 13. The CDR3 reads CASSLQSGSYRNEQFF. CDR3 coding DNA: TGTGCCAGTAGTTTACAAAGCGGGAGCTATAGAAATGAGCAGTTCTTC.

This clone was picked up one time. The V gene is TRBV4-2, the J gene TRBJ2-2; 7 bases match TRBD1. With 2 bases clipped from V and 6 bases from J, the junction kept 3 bases outside the gene matches. Germline V gene sequence: CDR1 LGHNA, CDR2 YNFKEQ. The CDR3 spans 14 residues. The CDR3 sequence: CASSQSQGAGELFF. CDR3 in DNA: TGTGCCAGCAGCCAAAGTCAGGGGGCCGGGGAGCTGTTTTTT.

This chain connects TRBV30 to TRBJ2-5; 10 positions match TRBD2. V lost 0 bases and J lost 4; bases outside the gene matches: 17. The CDR3 loop spans 19 amino acids. CDR1 is GTSNPN, CDR2 SVGIG, per germline (reference sequence). CDR3 protein: CAWSVILASGSFTGETQYF. In DNA form, the CDR3 reads TGTGCCTGGAGTGTAATTTTGGCTAGCGGGAGTTTTACTGGAGAGACCCAGTACTTC.

The rearrangement joins TRBV14 to TRBJ1-6; D uncertain. CDR3 length: 15 residues. V lost 4 bases to trimming and J lost 2 bases, with 9 bases between them. Germline-derived CDR1 and CDR2 are SGHDN and FVKESK. DNA of the CDR3: TGTGCCAGCAGCCCGAGCGGGACCTATAATTCACCCCTCCACTTT. Its translation is CASSPSGTYNSPLHF.

This chain links TRBV13 with TRBJ2-7; TRBD2 matches 11 bases. V was pared by 6 bases and J by 5 bases, with 12 bases of the junction left unmatched. The CDR3 contains 16 residues. Germline CDR1 reads PRHDT; CDR2 reads FYEKMQ (reference sequence). As DNA, the CDR3 is TGTGCCAGCAGTCTCAAGAGACTAGCGGGACGGGACGAGCAGTACTTC. This translates into CASSLKRLAGRDEQYF.

The chain couples TRBV30 to TRBJ2-1, with 16 bases lining up with TRBD2. The CDR3 covers 20 residues. CDR1 is GTSNPN, CDR2 SVGIG, per germline (reference sequence). V dropped 4 bases and J dropped 0; count of bases not matched to a gene: 12. The CDR3 loop reads CAWKALGTSGGAFSYNEQFF. In DNA, the CDR3 is TGTGCCTGGAAAGCACTCGGGACTAGCGGGGGGGCTTTCTCCTACAATGAGCAGTTCTTC. The full variable domain, completed using reference TRBV30 and TRBJ2-1, is SQTIHQWPATLVQPVGSPLSLECTVEGTSNPNLYWYRQAAGRGLQLLFYSVGIGQISSEVPQNLSASRPQDRQFILSSKKLLLSDSGFYLCAWKALGTSGGAFSYNEQFFGPGTRLTVL.

This chain connects TRBV7-9 to TRBJ1-2; weak D call: TRBD1 (5 bases). Trimming took off 4 bases at V and 6 bases at J, with 15 bases between the two ends. Germline-derived CDR1 and CDR2 are SEHNR and FQNEAQ (reference sequence). The CDR3 has 14 residues. The CDR3 nucleotides are TGTGCCAGCAGCTCCGTCCGGACAAACGATGGCTACACCTTC. Its protein is CASSSVRTNDGYTF.

The chain uses TRBV18 and TRBJ1-4; D perhaps matches TRBD1 (6 bases). The CDR3 is made up of 14 amino acids. CDR1 and CDR2 (germline): KGHSH, LQKENI. Trimming removed 6 bases at V and 8 bases at J, with 16 bases between. The CDR3 sequence: CASSRQGLEEKLFF. The CDR3 region has the DNA TGTGCCAGCTCGCGCCAGGGGTTGGAGGAAAAACTGTTTTTT.

The chain is built from TRBV5-3 and TRBJ1-1; TRBD1 matches 7 bases. TRBV5-3 is labeled an ORF, and its function is uncertain. J was trimmed by 0 bases and V by 2 bases; bases with no gene match: 7. The CDR3 consists of 16 residues. DNA of the CDR3: TGTGCCAGAAGCTTAATGCCGGGACAGATGAACACTGAAGCTTTCTTT. It specifies CARSLMPGQMNTEAFF.

This chain joins TRBV6-4 and TRBJ2-3; 14 bases are a match to TRBD2. Germline CDR1 MRHNA, CDR2 SNTAGT. The CDR3 runs 21 residues. V lost 2 bases to trimming and J lost 0 bases; unmatched junction nucleotides: 13. The CDR3 protein is CASSDILPGLAGEGSTDTQYF. The CDR3 region has the DNA TGTGCCAGCAGTGACATACTTCCGGGACTAGCGGGAGAGGGGAGCACAGATACGCAGTATTTT.

The chain links TRBV5-1 to TRBJ2-7, with a weak D call TRBD2 (5 bases). The CDR3 runs to 15 residues. The germline V and J ends were trimmed by 1 base and 6 bases, with 17 bases remaining between them. From germline, CDR1 is SGHRS and CDR2 YFSETQ. The CDR3 bases are TGCGCCAGCAGCTTGTCGGGCAGCGGCGTCGGCGAGCAGTACTTC. This gives the protein CASSLSGSGVGEQYF. Combining the CDR3 with reference TRBV5-1 and TRBJ2-7 gives the whole variable domain KAGVTQTPRYLIKTRGQQVTLSCSPISGHRSVSWYQQTPGQGLQFLFEYFSETQRNKGNFPGRFSGRQFSNSRSEMNVSTLELGDSALYLCASSLSGSGVGEQYFGPGTRLTVT.

As regards this clone: This sample also contains other DNA sequences that code for the same CDR3. The rearrangement uses TRBV2 and TRBJ1-5, with 10 bases matching TRBD1. The CDR3 is 15 amino acids. Germline V gene data show CDR1 as SNHLY and CDR2 as FYNNEI. Trimming took 6 bases from V and 1 from J; bases not matched to a gene: 3. CDR3 sequence (DNA): TGTGCCAGCAGGGGGGACAGGGGAAGCAATCAGCCCCAGCATTTT. As protein: CASRGDRGSNQPQHF.

The rearrangement uses TRBV5-6 and TRBJ2-7; D is ambiguous. Trimming took 0 bases from V and 3 from J, leaving 10 bases between them. The CDR3 has 14 residues. Germline loops: CDR1 SGHDT, CDR2 YYEEEE. CDR3 sequence (DNA): TGTGCCAGCAGCTTGGCTCCGAACATCTACGAGCAGTACTTC. Its protein is CASSLAPNIYEQYF.

The chain links TRBV7-9 to TRBJ1-6; TRBD1 agrees at 7 bases. The CDR3 extends over 15 amino acids. Germline lookup yields CDR1 SEHNR and CDR2 FQNEAQ (reference sequence). Trimming removed 5 bases from V and 4 bases from J; junction bases left unmatched: 5. Written as DNA, the CDR3 is TGTGCCAGCAGCGCGGGACAGAGTTATAATTCACCCCTCCACTTT. This codes for CASSAGQSYNSPLHF.

Here the CDR3 reads CASSPSLGTSRVAQFF. The DNA of the CDR3 is TGTGCCAGCAGCCCGTCTCTTGGGACTAGTCGAGTGGCGCAGTTCTTC. The chain is built from TRBV9 and TRBJ2-1; 8 bases agree with TRBD2. Unmatched junction bases numbered 18, after V lost 4 bases and J lost 12 bases. In germline, CDR1 is SGDLS, CDR2 YYNGEE. This CDR3 is 16 amino acids long.

The chain has TRBV7-2 and TRBJ2-3, with D possibly being TRBD1 (6 bases). V shed 8 bases and J shed 5 bases, with 17 bases lying between them. The CDR3 is made up of 14 amino acids. Germline values: CDR1 SGHTA, CDR2 FQGNSA. The CDR3, as DNA: TGTGCCAGCGCCATCGGAACAGGGCGAGATACGCAGTATTTT. Translation gives CASAIGTGRDTQYF.

The CDR3 sequence is CASRQGREKLFF. Here the CDR3 DNA reads TGTGCCAGCCGTCAGGGTCGTGAAAAACTGTTTTTT. The chain joins TRBV6-5 to TRBJ1-4, with D perhaps TRBD1 (5 bases). This CDR3 spans 12 amino acids. Germline V gene lookup returns CDR1 MNHEY and CDR2 SVGAGI. V dropped 8 bases and J dropped 7 bases, with 11 bases sitting between them.